This TCR beta chain was captured in a study of T-cell memory formation after mild COVID-19. The overall study: Largely donor-specific sequence clusters came from two donors. Overall study results and limits: Clones that contracted from day 15 to 85 were balanced CD4/CD8, while later expanders leaned CD4+. SARS-CoV-2 specificity was not confirmed for second-wave clones peaking on day 37. Some responding clones appeared in pre-infection memory, suggesting cross-reactive memory joined.

The length of the CDR3 is 16 residues. Trimming removed 4 bases at V and 0 bases at J, with 13 bases between. Germline assignment: CDR1 SGHRS and CDR2 YFSETQ. TCRdb re-called the 5' RACE reads through MiXCR, storing one row per CDR3 protein. The table shows approximately 450,000 distinct CDR3 sequences, with around a sixth occurring only once. A note on this clonotype: Its antigen is still unknown.

Sequencing was performed on PBMCs or a T cell subset sorted from them (not recorded which). The receptor was isolated from an adult woman who had mild COVID-19 (a few samples of this study predate the infection). Cell type and time point are not known. V usage is TRBV5-1 and J usage is TRBJ2-2, with D possibly matching TRBD2 (5 bases). CDR3 region: CASSIRTGTNTGELFF. Written as DNA, the CDR3 is TGCGCCAGCAGCATCAGGACGGGGACGAACACCGGGGAGCTGTTTTTT.